The next 16 T cell receptor beta chains were all read from a single sample in a study of cytomegalovirus exposure and HLA in healthy donors. PCR involved 60 Vbeta and 13 Jbeta primers. Clones were read by immunoSEQ multiplex PCR, and TCRdb kept only the in-frame ones, dropping some. The sample has roughly 160,000 clones; over 75% are singletons. The material sequenced was PBMCs. The receptors come from a woman in her 30s in good health and CMV-seronegative.

The table lists this clone with a count of one. The V and J genes are TRBV7-6 and TRBJ2-5; the D gene is possibly TRBD2 (7 bases). CDR3 size: 17 residues. From germline, CDR1 is SGHVS and CDR2 FNYEAQ. V was trimmed by 4 bases and J by 4 bases, leaving 22 bases between them. The CDR3 DNA follows: TGTGCCAGCAGCTCGCACCTCGGGGGGCGCGGGGGAGAGACCCAGTACTTC. It specifies CASSSHLGGRGGETQYF.

The chain couples TRBV15 to TRBJ1-2, with 9 bases matching TRBD1. The CDR3 sequence is 16 residues long. The junction had 10 bases not matched to a gene; V was cut back by 3 bases and J by 5 bases. Germline V gene lookup returns CDR1 LNHNV and CDR2 YYDKDF (reference sequence). This chain's CDR3 is CATSRGTGLGAYGYTF. Written as DNA, the CDR3 is TGTGCCACCAGCAGGGGGACAGGGCTGGGTGCTTATGGCTACACCTTC.

This sequence joins TRBV10-2 and TRBJ1-1, with D possibly being TRBD1 (5 bases). V gave up 11 bases and J gave up 5 bases, with 18 bases separating them. The CDR3 loop spans 13 amino acids. Germline CDR1 reads WSHSY; CDR2 reads SAAADI. Written as DNA, the CDR3 is TGCGCCCTACAGGCGGGTGCGGGGACTGAAGCTTTCTTT. It codes for CALQAGAGTEAFF.

V usage is TRBV27 and J usage is TRBJ2-7; D is ambiguous. Trimming shortened V by 3 bases and J by 2 bases, and 11 bases separated the two germline ends. This CDR3 spans 14 amino acids. CDR1 is MNHEY and CDR2 is SMNVEV in the germline V gene (reference sequence). The CDR3 reads CASSLGQTAYEQYF. CDR3 DNA sequence: TGTGCCAGCAGTTTGGGTCAGACTGCCTACGAGCAGTACTTC.

The rearrangement joins TRBV15 to TRBJ2-7, with a weak D call TRBD1 (7 bases). CDR3 length: 16 amino acids. Trimming shortened V by 3 bases and J by 2 bases, and 17 bases separated the two germline ends. Germline-derived CDR1 and CDR2 are LNHNV and YYDKDF (reference sequence). The CDR3 here is CATSSIRGARTYEQYF. The CDR3 nucleotides read TGTGCCACCAGCAGTATCAGGGGGGCCCGAACCTACGAGCAGTACTTC.

The chain joins TRBV19 to TRBJ1-1; 9 bases match TRBD1. V was pared by 6 bases and J by 6 bases, with 11 bases of the junction left unmatched. The CDR3 has 15 residues. Germline V gene sequence: CDR1 LNHDA, CDR2 SQIVND (reference sequence). CDR3 sequence: CASRQGARFGAEAFF. The CDR3 DNA follows: TGTGCCAGTAGACAGGGGGCGCGGTTCGGAGCTGAAGCTTTCTTT.

The chain combines TRBV6-1 with TRBJ2-7, with TRBD1 as a possible D gene (5 bases). Trimming removed 1 base from V and 3 bases from J, with 13 bases in between. This CDR3 has 15 amino acids. The germline V gene has CDR1 MNHNS and CDR2 SASEGT. The CDR3 region has the DNA TGTGCCAGCAGTGAAGGGTATGGGGCGGTCTACGAGCAGTACTTC. Its translation: CASSEGYGAVYEQYF.

V and J are TRBV27 and TRBJ1-1; D ambiguous. The CDR3 covers 15 residues. The germline V gene has CDR1 MNHEY and CDR2 SMNVEV (reference sequence). Trimming took off 5 bases at V and 0 bases at J, with 13 bases between the two ends. The CDR3 region has the DNA TGTGCCAGCAGTCGACCAGGCTCGATGAACACTGAAGCTTTCTTT. Protein product: CASSRPGSMNTEAFF.

The V and J genes are TRBV7-6 and TRBJ2-7; 7 positions match TRBD1. Germline V CDR1 and CDR2: SGHVS, FNYEAQ. Losses at the gene ends were 4 bases for V and 0 bases for J; bases not matched to a gene: 6. This CDR3 is built from 15 residues. The CDR3 here is CASSYTGVSSYEQYF. The CDR3 DNA reads TGTGCCAGCAGCTATACAGGGGTTAGCTCCTACGAGCAGTACTTC.

This sequence joins TRBV6-6 and TRBJ2-1; weak D call: TRBD2 (6 bases). The CDR3 is 14 amino acids. Germline loops: CDR1 MNHNY, CDR2 SVGAGI (reference sequence). The germline V and J ends were trimmed by 6 bases and 7 bases, with 16 bases remaining between them. CDR3 sequence: CASRSLLEGNEQFF. The CDR3 nucleotides are TGTGCCAGCAGAAGCCTTCTGGAGGGAAATGAGCAGTTCTTC.

A note on this clone: Other DNA sequences from this sample encode an identical CDR3 as well. The DNA of the CDR3 is TGCGCCAGCAGCTTGGGACTAGCAGATACCACAGATACGCAGTATTTT. Encoded protein: CASSLGLADTTDTQYF. The chain uses TRBV5-1 and TRBJ2-3, with 7 bases lining up with TRBD2. Per the germline V gene, CDR1 is SGHRS and CDR2 is YFSETQ. V lost 0 bases to trimming and J lost 2 bases; unmatched junction nucleotides: 6. There are 16 residues in the CDR3.

V is TRBV7-9 and J is TRBJ2-2, with no clear D. The CDR3 runs to 13 residues. Looked up from germline, CDR1 is SEHNR and CDR2 is FQNEAQ (reference sequence). V dropped 5 bases and J dropped 12 bases, with 16 bases sitting between them. The CDR3 sequence is CASSPAVDSKLFF. In DNA form, the CDR3 reads TGTGCCAGCAGCCCGGCTGTCGACTCTAAGCTGTTTTTT.

The chain recombines TRBV7-9 with TRBJ1-4, with D hard to call. There are 16 residues in the CDR3. The germline V gene has CDR1 SEHNR and CDR2 FQNEAQ (reference sequence). Trimming removed 4 bases at V and 3 bases at J, with 15 bases between. DNA for the CDR3: TGTGCCAGCAGCTCCGTAGCGGGCGGACCTAATGAAAAACTGTTTTTT. Translation: CASSSVAGGPNEKLFF.

The gene calls are TRBV7-9 and TRBJ2-3, with D perhaps matching TRBD2 (6 bases). CDR1 is SEHNR, CDR2 FQNEAQ, per germline (reference sequence). This CDR3 contains 15 residues. V dropped 5 bases and J dropped 5 bases, with 17 bases sitting between them. CDR3 sequence reads: CASSLEGGSIDTQYF. The CDR3 DNA sequence: TGTGCCAGCAGCCTGGAGGGCGGCTCGATAGATACGCAGTATTTT.

The rearrangement links TRBV30 to TRBJ1-1; no definite D call. The CDR3 consists of 13 residues. V was pared by 5 bases and J by 0 bases, with 10 bases between. Germline V lookup: CDR1 GTSNPN, CDR2 SVGIG (reference sequence). The CDR3 sequence is CAWEGLLNTEAFF. CDR3 nucleotide sequence: TGTGCCTGGGAAGGACTGTTGAACACTGAAGCTTTCTTT.

The V call is TRBV10-3, the J call TRBJ2-3; 7 nucleotides match TRBD1. This CDR3 has 16 residues. Germline assignment: CDR1 ENHRY and CDR2 SYGVKD. The trim removed 0 bases at V and 0 bases at J, leaving 3 bases unmatched. CDR3 sequence (DNA): TGTGCCATCAGTGAGTCGGGACAGAAGAGCACAGATACGCAGTATTTT. Protein: CAISESGQKSTDTQYF.